The 14 T cell receptor beta chains given below trace back to one sample, sequenced in a study of glioma-infiltrating T cells after dendritic cell vaccination. Sequencing was performed with immunoSEQ multiplex PCR; in TCRdb, only in-frame clones are kept and a portion is missing. Among 100,000 to 120,000 clones listed, nearly 90% were seen once. The sample's time point: after dendritic cell vaccination, including at tumor progression/relapse. The sample in question was blood, obtained after dendritic cell vaccination. Receptors originate from a human donor with glioblastoma.

The chain employs TRBV2 and TRBJ2-1; TRBD2 aligns across 10 bases. Germline values: CDR1 SNHLY, CDR2 FYNNEI. CDR3 length equals 15 residues. Trimming took 7 bases from V and 8 from J; bases not matched to a gene: 11. The CDR3 here is CASTRSGRATDEQFF. CDR3 nucleotides: TGTGCCAGCACCCGAAGCGGGAGGGCCACCGATGAGCAGTTCTTC.

CDR3 sequence (DNA): TGTGCCAGCAGCTTAGAGGCTTTCACAGATACGCAGTATTTT. Encoded protein: CASSLEAFTDTQYF. The chain combines TRBV11-2 with TRBJ2-3; D is ambiguous. The CDR3 contains 14 residues. The germline V and J ends were trimmed by 0 bases and 2 bases, with 6 bases remaining between them. Per germline, CDR1 SGHAT and CDR2 FQNNGV. Full variable domain (missing parts from reference TRBV11-2 and TRBJ2-3): EAGVAQSPRYKIIEKRQSVAFWCNPISGHATLYWYQQILGQGPKLLIQFQNNGVVDDSQLPKDRFSAERLKGVDSTLKIQPAKLEDSAVYLCASSLEAFTDTQYFGPGTRLTVL.

V is TRBV7-9 and J is TRBJ1-1; TRBD1 aligns across 9 bases. Germline CDR1 and CDR2: SEHNR and FQNEAQ (reference sequence). CDR3 length equals 15 residues. The J segment lost 1 base and the V segment lost 5 bases, leaving 5 bases of the junction unmatched. The CDR3 loop reads CASSPGTGTNTEAFF. The CDR3 DNA follows: TGTGCCAGCAGCCCGGGGACAGGGACGAACACTGAAGCTTTCTTT.

J is TRBJ1-1 and V is TRBV10-2; 7 nucleotides line up with TRBD1. V was clipped by 4 bases and J by 5 bases; unmatched bases: 7. This CDR3 is built from 14 residues. Germline V gene sequence: CDR1 WSHSY, CDR2 SAAADI. CDR3 residues: CASSGAGGRTEAFF. The CDR3 coding sequence is TGCGCCAGCAGTGGCGCAGGGGGTAGAACTGAAGCTTTCTTT.

This chain joins TRBV5-4 and TRBJ1-2; 8 bases are a match to TRBD1. V lost 4 bases, J lost 4 bases, and 6 bases stayed unmatched. CDR3 length: 14 residues. CDR1 is SGHNT and CDR2 is YYREEE in the germline V gene (reference sequence). CDR3 DNA: TGTGCCAGCAGCCGGCAGGGGGCGCTCTATGGCTACACCTTC. Translation: CASSRQGALYGYTF.

The chain combines TRBV19 with TRBJ1-5; 9 bases fit TRBD1. From germline, CDR1 is LNHDA and CDR2 SQIVND (reference sequence). The CDR3 totals 16 residues. V shed 5 bases, J shed 7 bases, and the junction held 12 bases outside the gene matches. The DNA of the CDR3 is TGTGCCAGTAGTGACACAGGGGGCGCCGCTTTCCAGCCCCAGCATTTT. Translation: CASSDTGGAAFQPQHF.

The genes are TRBV5-4 and TRBJ2-3; a weak D match, TRBD2 (7 bases). The CDR3 has 15 residues. Germline CDR1 and CDR2: SGHNT and YYREEE (reference sequence). V was pared by 3 bases and J by 7 bases, with 18 bases between. CDR3 protein: CASSWGGMGGNTQYF. CDR3 sequence (DNA): TGTGCCAGCAGCTGGGGGGGGATGGGGGGCAATACGCAGTATTTT.

This chain connects TRBV30 to TRBJ2-7; maybe TRBD1 (6 bases). V lost 0 bases and J 4 bases, leaving 13 bases between the germline ends. This CDR3 has 14 amino acids. Germline-derived CDR1 and CDR2 are GTSNPN and SVGIG (reference sequence). The CDR3 region has the DNA TGTGCCTGGAGTGTACAGGGTGTGGGTTACGAGCAGTACTTC. It specifies CAWSVQGVGYEQYF.

Only a few counts were recorded for this clone. This sequence joins TRBV6-1 and TRBJ2-7; TRBD1 agrees at 9 bases. CDR3 length: 15 amino acids. V dropped 1 base and J dropped 1; count of bases not matched to a gene: 2. Germline V gene sequence: CDR1 MNHNS, CDR2 SASEGT. DNA for the CDR3: TGTGCCAGCAGTGAAGAGGGGACAGGGTCCTACGAGCAGTACTTC. Protein product: CASSEEGTGSYEQYF.

The chain combines TRBV27 with TRBJ1-5; D ambiguous. Germline V gives CDR1 MNHEY, CDR2 SMNVEV (reference sequence). CDR3 length equals 16 residues. Trimming removed 6 bases from V and 0 bases from J, with 15 bases in between. CDR3 sequence reads: CASRKRAVDSNQPQHF. The CDR3, as DNA: TGTGCCAGCAGAAAGCGGGCAGTCGATAGCAATCAGCCCCAGCATTTT.

The chain recombines TRBV14 with TRBJ1-1; D is unclear. V was cut by 2 bases and J by 7 bases, with 11 bases left in between. The CDR3 is 13 amino acids. CDR1 is SGHDN and CDR2 is FVKESK in the germline V gene. The CDR3 DNA follows: TGTGCCAGCAGCCAAATCCAGCTAGGTGAAGCTTTCTTT. It specifies CASSQIQLGEAFF.

This clone was found once. V gene TRBV27 combines with J gene TRBJ1-6; the D gene is possibly TRBD1 (5 bases). The CDR3 is 14 residues long. V was clipped by 2 bases and J by 8 bases, with 10 bases between them. Per the germline V gene, CDR1 is MNHEY and CDR2 is SMNVEV (reference sequence). The CDR3 region is CASSLDIGDSPLHF. Written as DNA, the CDR3 is TGTGCCAGCAGTTTAGACATAGGGGATTCACCCCTCCACTTT.

The genes are TRBV7-2 and TRBJ1-2; tentatively, D is TRBD1 (6 bases). This CDR3 spans 14 amino acids. V was shortened by 6 bases and J by 0 bases, with 11 bases between the two germline ends. The germline CDR1 and CDR2 sequences are SGHTA and FQGNSA. The CDR3, as DNA: TGTGCCAGCAGTCTACAGGGAACTAACTATGGCTACACCTTC. It yields the protein CASSLQGTNYGYTF. Drawing the rest from reference TRBV7-2 and TRBJ1-2, the complete variable domain is GAGVSQSPSNKVTEKGKDVELRCDPISGHTALYWYRQSLGQGLEFLIYFQGNSAPDKSGLPSDRFSAERTGGSVSTLTIQRTQQEDSAVYLCASSLQGTNYGYTFGSGTRLTVV.

The rearrangement links TRBV5-1 to TRBJ1-2, with D maybe TRBD1 (5 bases). CDR1 and CDR2 from the germline V gene are SGHRS and YFSETQ. The CDR3 runs 16 residues. V was shortened by 0 bases and J by 8 bases, with 20 bases between the two germline ends. The CDR3 region is CASSLGGRTYGGGYTF. CDR3 in DNA: TGCGCCAGCAGCTTGGGGGGGAGGACATACGGCGGGGGCTACACCTTC.